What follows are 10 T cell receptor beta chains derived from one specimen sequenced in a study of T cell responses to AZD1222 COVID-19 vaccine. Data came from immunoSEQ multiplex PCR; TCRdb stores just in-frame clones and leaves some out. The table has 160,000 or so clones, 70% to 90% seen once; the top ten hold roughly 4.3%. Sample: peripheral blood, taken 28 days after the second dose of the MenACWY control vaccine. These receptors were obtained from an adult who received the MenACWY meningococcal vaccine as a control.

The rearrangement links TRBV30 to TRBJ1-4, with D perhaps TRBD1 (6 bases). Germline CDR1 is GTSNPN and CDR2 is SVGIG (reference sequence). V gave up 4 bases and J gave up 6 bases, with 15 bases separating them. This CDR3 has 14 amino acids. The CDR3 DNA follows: TGTGCCTGGACACAGCGGACAGCAGATGAAAAACTGTTTTTT. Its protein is CAWTQRTADEKLFF.

Here the CDR3 reads CATSRDRGRSSYEQYF. CDR3 nucleotides: TGTGCCACCAGCAGAGATCGTGGGCGGAGCTCCTACGAGCAGTACTTC. V usage is TRBV15 and J usage is TRBJ2-7; no clear D gene. The V end was cut by 0 bases, the J end by 0 bases, with 12 bases between. Germline V gives CDR1 LNHNV, CDR2 YYDKDF (reference sequence). The CDR3 contains 16 residues.

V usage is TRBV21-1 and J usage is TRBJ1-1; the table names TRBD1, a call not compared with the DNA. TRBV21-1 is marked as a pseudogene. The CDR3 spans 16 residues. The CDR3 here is CASIFLPGSLNTEAFF. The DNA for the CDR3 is TGTGCCAGCATTTTCCTCCCAGGGTCTTTGAACACTGAAGCTTTCTTT.

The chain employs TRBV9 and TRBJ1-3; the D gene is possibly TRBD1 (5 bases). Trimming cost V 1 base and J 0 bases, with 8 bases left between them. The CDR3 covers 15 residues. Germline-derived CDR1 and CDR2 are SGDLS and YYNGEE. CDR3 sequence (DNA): TGTGCCAGCAGCGTACAGGGTAACTCTGGAAACACCATATATTTT. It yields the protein CASSVQGNSGNTIYF.

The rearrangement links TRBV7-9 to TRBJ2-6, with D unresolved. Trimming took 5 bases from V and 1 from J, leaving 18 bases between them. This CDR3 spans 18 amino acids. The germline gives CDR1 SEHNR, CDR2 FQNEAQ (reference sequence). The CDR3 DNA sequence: TGTGCCAGCAGCCTACCCGGGTCCCTAAATTCTGGGGCCAACGTCCTGACTTTC. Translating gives CASSLPGSLNSGANVLTF. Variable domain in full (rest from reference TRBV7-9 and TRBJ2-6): DTGVSQNPRHKITKRGQNVTFRCDPISEHNRLYWYRQTLGQGPEFLTYFQNEAQLEKSRLLSDRFSAERPKGSFSTLEIQRTEQGDSAMYLCASSLPGSLNSGANVLTFGAGSRLTVL.

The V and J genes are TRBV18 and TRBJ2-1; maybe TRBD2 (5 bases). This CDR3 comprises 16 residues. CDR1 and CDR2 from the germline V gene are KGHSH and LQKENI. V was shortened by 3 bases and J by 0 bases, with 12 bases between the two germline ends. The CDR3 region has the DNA TGTGCCAGCTCACCCGCGGGCGGACTCTCCTACAATGAGCAGTTCTTC. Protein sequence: CASSPAGGLSYNEQFF.

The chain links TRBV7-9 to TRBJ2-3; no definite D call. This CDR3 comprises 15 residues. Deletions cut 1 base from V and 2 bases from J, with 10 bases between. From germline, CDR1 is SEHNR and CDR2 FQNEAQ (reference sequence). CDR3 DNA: TGTGCCAGCAGCTTAGTGGCTAGTTTCACAGATACGCAGTATTTT. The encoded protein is CASSLVASFTDTQYF.

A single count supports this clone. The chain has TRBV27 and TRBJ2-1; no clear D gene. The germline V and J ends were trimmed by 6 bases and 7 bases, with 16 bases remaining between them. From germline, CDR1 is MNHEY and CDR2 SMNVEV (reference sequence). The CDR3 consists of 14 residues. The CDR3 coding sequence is TGTGCCAGCAGCATGAGACACGTCGTTAATGAGCAGTTCTTC. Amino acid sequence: CASSMRHVVNEQFF.

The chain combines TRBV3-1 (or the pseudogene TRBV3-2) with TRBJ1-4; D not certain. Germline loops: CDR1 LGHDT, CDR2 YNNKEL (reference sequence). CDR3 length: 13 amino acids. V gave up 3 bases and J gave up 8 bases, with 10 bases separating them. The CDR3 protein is CASSQRAEEKLFF. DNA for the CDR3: TGTGCCAGCAGCCAGAGAGCGGAGGAAAAACTGTTTTTT.

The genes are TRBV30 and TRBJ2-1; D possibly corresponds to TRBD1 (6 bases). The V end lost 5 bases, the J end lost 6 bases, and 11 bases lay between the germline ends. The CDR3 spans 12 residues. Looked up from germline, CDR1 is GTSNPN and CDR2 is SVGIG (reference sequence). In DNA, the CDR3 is TGTGCCTGGGGGGGCCTCGGCAATGAGCAGTTCTTC. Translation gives CAWGGLGNEQFF.